These 11 T cell receptor beta chains were sequenced from one sample in a study of cytotoxic CD8 clonotypes in ibrutinib-treated CLL. Data came from immunoSEQ multiplex PCR; TCRdb stores just in-frame clones and leaves some out. The sample records 150,000 or so clones, 79% being singletons. The sequencing here drew on PBMCs, taken after 12 months of ibrutinib treatment. Every receptor here comes from a human donor with chronic lymphocytic leukemia.

This clone was observed a handful of times. The CDR3 protein is CASSPGGQNYGYTF. CDR3 in DNA: TGCGCCAGCAGCCCCGGTGGGCAGAACTATGGCTACACCTTC. This sequence joins TRBV5-1 and TRBJ1-2, with D uncertain. Germline lookup yields CDR1 SGHRS and CDR2 YFSETQ. Trimming cost V 4 bases and J 2 bases, with 12 bases left between them. The CDR3 runs to 14 residues.

The chain combines TRBV6-6 with TRBJ1-3; D is unresolved. The V end lost 8 bases, the J end lost 4 bases, and 15 bases lay between the germline ends. From germline, CDR1 is MNHNY and CDR2 SVGAGI (reference sequence). The CDR3 consists of 14 residues. The CDR3 DNA follows: TGTGCCAGCTGGAGGTCGAACCAAGGAAACACCATATATTTT. Translated: CASWRSNQGNTIYF.

The chain links TRBV28 to TRBJ2-7, with 8 bases aligning to TRBD2. This CDR3 contains 16 residues. Trimming removed 5 bases from V and 0 bases from J; junction bases left unmatched: 9. Germline V gene lookup returns CDR1 MDHEN and CDR2 SYDVKM. CDR3 in amino acids: CASSLTLAENSYEQYF. The CDR3 DNA follows: TGTGCCAGCAGTCTCACACTAGCGGAGAACTCCTACGAGCAGTACTTC.

This sequence joins TRBV19 and TRBJ1-2, with D perhaps matching TRBD1 (6 bases). The CDR3 is 13 amino acids. Trimming stripped 5 bases from V and 5 bases from J, with 12 bases between. CDR1 is LNHDA, CDR2 SQIVND, per germline (reference sequence). In DNA, the CDR3 is TGTGCCAGTAGTCCGGACAGATTATATGGCTACACCTTC. Its translation is CASSPDRLYGYTF.

For the CDR3, the DNA is TGCGCCAGCAGCCAAGGGACAGGGGACTACGAGCAGTACTTC. It translates to CASSQGTGDYEQYF. This chain links TRBV4-1 with TRBJ2-7; TRBD1 matches 9 bases. The CDR3 consists of 14 residues. Germline assignment: CDR1 MGHRA and CDR2 YSYEKL. Unmatched junction bases numbered 1, after V lost 1 base and J lost 3 bases.

The chain employs TRBV11-3 and TRBJ2-3, with TRBD2 identical over 14 bases. The germline V gene encodes CDR1 SGHNT and CDR2 YENEEA. The J segment lost 3 bases and the V segment lost 5 bases, leaving 4 bases of the junction unmatched. The CDR3 runs to 16 residues. This CDR3 is CASSRGTSGSTDTQYF. CDR3 bases: TGTGCCAGCAGCCGAGGGACTAGCGGGAGTACAGATACGCAGTATTTT.

This clone was detected once. CDR3 DNA sequence: TGTGCCAGCAGCGTATTCGGGTCGGACGGAGGCTACACCTTC. Its protein is CASSVFGSDGGYTF. The gene calls are TRBV9 and TRBJ1-2; D is ambiguous. Trimming stripped 1 base from V and 8 bases from J, with 15 bases between. The germline gives CDR1 SGDLS, CDR2 YYNGEE. The CDR3 has 14 amino acids. The full variable domain, with the rest looked up from reference TRBV9 and TRBJ1-2, is DSGVTQTPKHLITATGQRVTLRCSPRSGDLSVYWYQQSLDQGLQFLIQYYNGEERAKGNILERFSAQQFPDLHSELNLSSLELGDSALYFCASSVFGSDGGYTFGSGTRLTVV.

This chain links TRBV2 with TRBJ1-2; D gene uncertain. The CDR3 covers 14 residues. V lost 2 bases and J lost 4, with 11 bases in between. The V gene's germline CDR1 is SNHLY and CDR2 FYNNEI. CDR3 amino acids: CASSESGLIYGYTF. DNA of the CDR3: TGTGCCAGCAGTGAATCCGGGCTCATCTATGGCTACACCTTC.

The CDR3 DNA is TGTGCCAGCAGCCAAGACCCCCGCGAGCAGTACTTC. This encodes CASSQDPREQYF. This chain connects TRBV4-2 to TRBJ2-7, with unresolved D. CDR1 is LGHNA, CDR2 YNFKEQ, per germline. Trimming shortened V by 0 bases and J by 6 bases, and 6 bases separated the two germline ends. This CDR3 has 12 amino acids.

The genes are TRBV30 and TRBJ2-1; maybe TRBD2 (5 bases). The CDR3 is 14 residues long. V shed 0 bases and J shed 3 bases, with 9 bases lying between them. Looked up from germline, CDR1 is GTSNPN and CDR2 is SVGIG (reference sequence). CDR3 bases: TGTGCCTGGAGTGTAAGACGGGACTACAATGAGCAGTTCTTC. Translated, it gives CAWSVRRDYNEQFF.

The chain couples TRBV7-8 to TRBJ2-7; no clear D gene. CDR1 and CDR2 from the germline V gene are SGHVS and FQNEAQ. The CDR3 runs 13 residues. Trimming took 4 bases from V and 5 from J, leaving 12 bases between them. CDR3 amino acids: CASSSGSVDEQYF. In DNA, the CDR3 is TGTGCCAGCAGCTCCGGGTCCGTTGACGAGCAGTACTTC.